These 17 T cell receptor beta chains were sequenced from one sample in a study of regulatory T cells in long-lasting Graves disease. Combining iRepertoire HTBI primers with Arm-PCR of CDR3 regions, the authors built TCR beta libraries. In TCRdb, the multiplex PCR reads were re-called with MiXCR into one record per CDR3 protein. The sample includes around 460,000 distinct CDR3 sequences, 20% to 25% seen only once; the top ten take around 13%. Time point noted: persistent/refractory GD, antithyroid drugs over 5 years with positive TRAb. The authors made the TCR library using RNA they extracted from PBMCs. Sequencing used peripheral blood mononuclear cells (PBMCs), obtained when the disease was refractory, from a patient treated with antithyroid drugs. These receptors were taken from a female donor with Graves disease.

The chain uses TRBV9 and TRBJ2-7; TRBD2 agrees at 10 bases. With 3 bases clipped from V and 2 bases from J, the junction kept 8 bases outside the gene matches. This CDR3 contains 16 residues. Germline V gene data show CDR1 as SGDLS and CDR2 as YYNGEE. CDR3 loop: CASSGATSGTAYEQYF. The CDR3 region has the DNA TGTGCCAGCAGCGGGGCTACTAGCGGGACAGCCTACGAGCAGTACTTC.

This clonotype is a singleton in its sample. This chain uses TRBV20-1 with TRBJ1-6; no definite D call. CDR1 and CDR2 (germline): DFQATT, SNEGSKA (reference sequence). The CDR3 has 13 residues. Trimming left V 6 bases short and J 8 bases short, with 14 bases between. CDR3 loop: CSALGRGDSPLHF. For the CDR3, the DNA is TGCAGTGCGTTAGGACGCGGAGATTCACCCCTCCACTTT.

The chain is built from TRBV9 and TRBJ1-3; D is unresolved. The CDR3 sequence is 14 residues long. Trimming left V 3 bases short and J 2 bases short, with 9 bases between. CDR1 is SGDLS, CDR2 YYNGEE, per germline. As DNA, the CDR3 is TGTGCCAGCAGCGGCGGCTACACTGGAAACACCATATATTTT. Amino acid sequence: CASSGGYTGNTIYF.

This clonotype has a count of ten or more. The chain links TRBV15 to TRBJ1-2, with no clear D. V was cut by 5 bases and J by 4 bases, with 20 bases left in between. Germline V gene sequence: CDR1 LNHNV, CDR2 YYDKDF (reference sequence). The CDR3 totals 16 residues. CDR3 sequence (DNA): TGTGCCACCAGCCCAGAGAACCCCCTCACCACCTATGGCTACACCTTC. This translates into CATSPENPLTTYGYTF.

This clonotype was seen ten or more times. The chain combines TRBV28 with TRBJ1-1, with TRBD1 as a possible D gene (5 bases). V was cut by 3 bases and J by 9 bases, with 11 bases left in between. Germline V gene sequence: CDR1 MDHEN, CDR2 SYDVKM. This CDR3 has 12 amino acids. Here the CDR3 reads CASSFITGKAFF. Written as DNA, the CDR3 is TGTGCCAGCAGTTTCATTACAGGCAAAGCTTTCTTT.

This sequence joins TRBV7-9 and TRBJ2-7, with TRBD1 matching over 11 bases. The junction had 6 bases not matched to a gene; V was cut back by 1 base and J by 7 bases. This CDR3 contains 15 residues. Germline-derived CDR1 and CDR2 are SEHNR and FQNEAQ (reference sequence). The CDR3 nucleotides read TGTGCCAGCAGCTTAGTTGGGACAGGGGGGGAGGAGCAGTACTTC. It is translated as CASSLVGTGGEEQYF.

The gene calls are TRBV15 and TRBJ2-3; no definite D call. Germline V gene lookup returns CDR1 LNHNV and CDR2 YYDKDF (reference sequence). V lost 4 bases to trimming and J lost 4 bases, with 9 bases between them. CDR3 length: 13 residues. CDR3 sequence reads: CATSTLLADTQYF. The CDR3 coding sequence is TGTGCCACCAGCACCCTACTGGCAGATACGCAGTATTTT.

This clonotype was recorded a few times. J is TRBJ2-4 and V is TRBV4-3; no clear D gene. Trimming cost V 1 base and J 1 base, with 5 bases left between them. Germline V lookup: CDR1 LGHNA, CDR2 YSLEER. CDR3 length: 14 amino acids. CDR3 sequence: CASSQVVAKNIQYF. The DNA of the CDR3 is TGCGCCAGCAGCCAAGTGGTGGCCAAAAACATTCAGTACTTC.

This clonotype has more than one count but fewer than ten. The gene calls are TRBV20-1 and TRBJ2-7, with TRBD2 matching 14 bases. This CDR3 is built from 15 residues. Germline CDR1 DFQATT, CDR2 SNEGSKA (reference sequence). Trimming took 6 bases from V and 5 from J; bases not matched to a gene: 9. CDR3: CSAWTSGRSRDEQYF. DNA for the CDR3: TGCAGTGCGTGGACTAGCGGGAGGTCGAGGGACGAGCAGTACTTC.

There are a few counts of this clonotype. V gene TRBV11-2 combines with J gene TRBJ1-6; D is uncertain. Germline loops: CDR1 SGHAT, CDR2 FQNNGV. This CDR3 has 13 amino acids. With 1 base removed from V and 15 bases from J, the gap between germline ends came to 13 bases. The CDR3 loop reads CASSLVNSRSLHF. As DNA, the CDR3 is TGTGCCAGCAGCTTAGTAAACTCCAGAAGCCTCCACTTT.

In this sample, this clonotype turned up many times. CDR3 bases: TGTGCCAGCACCCAGGGTAGCGGGAGGGCCAGGGAGACCCAGTACTTC. Its protein is CASTQGSGRARETQYF. V is TRBV28 and J is TRBJ2-5; TRBD2 agrees at 11 bases. With V trimmed by 7 bases and J by 5 bases, 12 bases remained unmatched. From germline, CDR1 is MDHEN and CDR2 SYDVKM. This CDR3 comprises 16 residues. Supplemented by reference TRBV28 and TRBJ2-5, the full variable domain reads DVKVTQSSRYLVKRTGEKVFLECVQDMDHENMFWYRQDPGLGLRLIYFSYDVKMKEKGDIPEGYSVSREKKERFSLILESASTNQTSMYLCASTQGSGRARETQYFGPGTRLLVL.

The rearrangement uses TRBV19 and TRBJ1-1; D may be TRBD1 (6 bases). The CDR3 loop spans 14 amino acids. Germline lookup yields CDR1 LNHDA and CDR2 SQIVND (reference sequence). Trimming pared 0 bases from V and 6 bases from J, leaving 11 bases between. CDR3 in amino acids: CASSIEGQTPEAFF. The DNA for the CDR3 is TGTGCCAGTAGTATAGAGGGACAAACCCCTGAAGCTTTCTTT. Supplemented by reference TRBV19 and TRBJ1-1, the full variable domain reads DGGITQSPKYLFRKEGQNVTLSCEQNLNHDAMYWYRQDPGQGLRLIYYSQIVNDFQKGDIAEGYSVSREKKESFPLTVTSAQKNPTAFYLCASSIEGQTPEAFFGQGTRLTVV.

This clonotype showed up many times. The V and J genes are TRBV2 and TRBJ2-2; D is possibly TRBD1 (6 bases). The CDR3 runs 14 residues. Germline CDR1 is SNHLY and CDR2 is FYNNEI. Trimming stripped 7 bases from V and 5 bases from J, with 14 bases between. CDR3 sequence: CASTPERGTGELFF. The CDR3 nucleotides are TGTGCCAGCACCCCAGAAAGGGGGACCGGGGAGCTGTTTTTT.

This clonotype was seen a few times. The rearrangement uses TRBV6-2 or TRBV6-3 and TRBJ2-2, with D hard to call. This CDR3 is 17 amino acids long. V lost 5 bases and J 8 bases, leaving 24 bases between the germline ends. Germline V gene sequence: CDR1 MNHEY, CDR2 SVGEGT. The CDR3 loop is CASSRPSRSPGQGELFF. The CDR3 DNA sequence: TGTGCCAGCAGTAGACCAAGCCGCAGTCCTGGGCAAGGGGAGCTGTTTTTT.

This clonotype was picked up many times. The V gene is TRBV19, the J gene TRBJ1-6; 9 bases agree with TRBD1. The CDR3 sequence is 16 residues long. Looked up from germline, CDR1 is LNHDA and CDR2 is SQIVND (reference sequence). The junction had 8 bases not matched to a gene; V was cut back by 4 bases and J by 7 bases. In DNA, the CDR3 is TGTGCCAGTAGTACCGGACAGGGGACCAACAATTCACCCCTCCACTTT. Translation: CASSTGQGTNNSPLHF.

A few counts support this clonotype. The chain has TRBV4-2 and TRBJ2-1; possible D gene TRBD1, 6 bases. V was shortened by 0 bases and J by 6 bases, with 12 bases between the two germline ends. Germline V gene sequence: CDR1 LGHNA, CDR2 YNFKEQ. The CDR3 extends over 15 amino acids. The DNA for the CDR3 is TGTGCCAGCAGCCAAGATCCCAGGGGAGTCAATGAGCAGTTCTTC. Amino acid sequence: CASSQDPRGVNEQFF.

This clonotype was observed a handful of times. The chain links TRBV10-3 to TRBJ1-1, with 10 bases matching TRBD1. After removal of 11 bases from V and 11 bases from J, the junction contained 11 bases not matched to a gene. This CDR3 spans 12 amino acids. CDR1 and CDR2 (germline): ENHRY, SYGVKD. CDR3 sequence (DNA): TGTGCCGCCCATGGGACAGGGGATCGGGCTTTCTTT. This gives the protein CAAHGTGDRAFF.